The rows below give T cell receptor beta chains drawn from one sample of a study of blood T cells in healthy people across ages. MiXCR was run by TCRdb on the 5' RACE reads, yielding one entry per CDR3 protein. The sample holds about 1.4 million distinct CDR3 sequences, roughly 64% seen once. Sequenced material: blood. The receptors derive from a man aged 18 to 29 in good health. Each CDR3 is given with its conserved first and last residue. A D gene is named only where the DNA matches it firmly. The size of a clone is reported for some rows only, either as once, few or many, or as a class for expanded clones.

D: .
size: .
J: TRBJ2-7
V: TRBV25-1
CDR3: CASSVTGREGEQYF
DNA: TGTGCCAGCAGTGTTACCGGGCGAGAGGGCGAGCAGTACTTC

D: .
size: .
J: TRBJ2-7
V: TRBV13
CDR3: CASSLRGLRSYEQYF
DNA: TGTGCCAGCAGCCTCCGTGGCCTTCGTAGCTACGAGCAGTACTTC

D: TRBD2
size: few
J: TRBJ2-7
V: TRBV18
CDR3: CASSPGAGVVEQYF
DNA: TGTGCCAGCTCACCGGGAGCGGGAGTGGTCGAGCAGTACTTC

D: TRBD1
size: .
J: TRBJ1-2
V: TRBV14
CDR3: CASSLRDRGSYGYTF
DNA: TGTGCCAGCAGCCTCCGGGACAGGGGTTCCTATGGCTACACCTTC

D: TRBD2
size: few
J: TRBJ2-5
V: TRBV4-1
CDR3: CASSQEGGWETQYF
DNA: TGCGCCAGCAGCCAAGAGGGGGGGTGGGAGACCCAGTACTTC

D: TRBD2
size: few
J: TRBJ2-4
V: TRBV20-1
CDR3: CSAALAWEQYF
DNA: TGCAGTGCCGCACTAGCGTGGGAGCAGTACTTC

D: TRBD2
size: .
J: TRBJ2-1
V: TRBV5-1
CDR3: CASSSRTSGGSEQFF
DNA: TGCGCCAGCAGCTCGAGGACTAGCGGGGGTAGTGAGCAGTTCTTC

D: TRBD1
size: .
J: TRBJ2-7
V: TRBV7-9
CDR3: CASSATGGRLSREQYF
DNA: TGTGCCAGCAGCGCGACAGGGGGTAGGTTATCGCGCGAGCAGTACTTC

D: .
size: .
J: TRBJ2-1
V: TRBV7-9
CDR3: CASNPEYRLGQFF
DNA: TGTGCCAGCAACCCTGAGTATCGCTTGGGGCAGTTCTTC

D: .
size: .
J: TRBJ2-7
V: TRBV5-4
CDR3: CASSLGHFNLEYF
DNA: TGTGCCAGCAGCTTGGGACACTTTAATCTGGAGTACTTC

D: .
size: .
J: TRBJ2-3
V: TRBV21-1
CDR3: CASSGPYYPNPPLSSTDAQYF
DNA: TGTGCCAGCAGCGGCCCTTACTACCCGAATCCCCCCCTCTCTAGCACAGATGCGCAGTATTTT

D: TRBD2
size: .
J: TRBJ2-7
V: TRBV6-5
CDR3: CASSYPSGKNEQYF
DNA: TGTGCCAGCAGTTACCCTAGCGGGAAGAACGAGCAGTACTTC

D: .
size: .
J: TRBJ1-5
V: TRBV28
CDR3: CASSETGSFNQPQHF
DNA: TGTGCCAGCAGCGAGACCGGGTCGTTCAATCAGCCCCAGCATTTT

D: .
size: .
J: TRBJ2-7
V: TRBV4-1
CDR3: CASSQIVDLREQYF
DNA: TGCGCCAGCAGCCAAATAGTTGATCTTCGGGAGCAGTACTTC

D: TRBD2
size: .
J: TRBJ2-1
V: TRBV3-1
CDR3: CASSSILAGSSYNEQFF
DNA: TGTGCCAGCAGCTCAATCTTAGCGGGAAGCTCCTACAATGAGCAGTTCTTC

D: TRBD1
size: .
J: TRBJ2-7
V: TRBV6-1
CDR3: CASSEATGDVYEQYF
DNA: TGTGCCAGCAGTGAAGCCACAGGGGACGTCTACGAGCAGTACTTC

D: .
size: once
J: TRBJ1-5
V: TRBV1
CDR3: CTRPNQPQHF
DNA: TGCACCCGACCAAATCAGCCCCAGCATTTT

D: .
size: few
J: TRBJ2-1
V: TRBV6-6
CDR3: CASSNGGVNEQFF
DNA: TGTGCCAGCAGCAACGGTGGGGTCAATGAGCAGTTCTTC

D: TRBD1
size: .
J: TRBJ1-2
V: TRBV20-1
CDR3: CSARDAKEGAGGYTF
DNA: TGCAGTGCTAGAGACGCGAAGGAGGGGGCGGGTGGCTACACCTTC

D: .
size: .
J: TRBJ1-2
V: TRBV29-1
CDR3: CSVLGDRRANYGYTF
DNA: TGCAGCGTGCTTGGCGACAGGAGAGCTAACTATGGCTACACCTTC

D: .
size: .
J: TRBJ1-2
V: TRBV6-6
CDR3: CASSYSVIGYGYTF
DNA: TGTGCCAGCAGTTATTCGGTAATCGGGTATGGCTACACCTTC